Below are 17 T cell receptor beta chains sequenced from a single sample in a study of cytomegalovirus exposure and HLA in healthy donors. Profiled with immunoSEQ multiplex PCR; TCRdb holds only in-frame clones, not every one. The sample has around 190,000 clones, 75% to 90% seen once. Sequencing used PBMCs. These receptors originate from a young man in good health and CMV-seropositive.

This clone was counted between two and nine times. V and J are TRBV2 and TRBJ1-2; D uncertain. This CDR3 has 14 amino acids. Trimming took off 5 bases at V and 6 bases at J, with 16 bases between the two ends. The germline V gene encodes CDR1 SNHLY and CDR2 FYNNEI. DNA for the CDR3: TGTGCCAGCAGTCCCGAATTCGACACTGATGGCTACACCTTC. Translation: CASSPEFDTDGYTF.

This clone was counted a few times. V usage is TRBV4-1 and J usage is TRBJ2-7; possibly TRBD1 for D (6 bases). Germline CDR1 and CDR2: MGHRA and YSYEKL. The germline V and J ends were trimmed by 1 base and 3 bases, with 16 bases remaining between them. The CDR3 spans 16 residues. CDR3 sequence: CASSQGQGPGGYEQYF. DNA for the CDR3: TGCGCCAGCAGCCAAGGGCAGGGGCCAGGAGGCTACGAGCAGTACTTC.

The V and J genes are TRBV25-1 and TRBJ2-7; D is possibly TRBD1 (7 bases). The CDR3 consists of 15 residues. The germline V gene has CDR1 MGHDK and CDR2 SYGVNS. V dropped 0 bases and J dropped 5 bases, with 14 bases sitting between them. This chain's CDR3 is CASSEYGRGAHEQYF. The CDR3 DNA follows: TGTGCCAGCAGTGAATATGGCAGGGGGGCCCACGAGCAGTACTTC.

The chain is built from TRBV11-3 and TRBJ2-1; D is possibly TRBD1 (7 bases). CDR1 is SGHNT, CDR2 YENEEA, per germline. Trimming took 5 bases from V and 0 from J, leaving 17 bases between them. The CDR3 length is 17 residues. The CDR3 region is CASSHLGGQSSYNEQFF. DNA for the CDR3: TGTGCCAGCAGCCATTTGGGGGGACAGAGCTCCTACAATGAGCAGTTCTTC.

The gene calls are TRBV28 and TRBJ1-5; 8 bases are shared with TRBD1. The CDR3 has 14 residues. Germline V CDR1 and CDR2: MDHEN, SYDVKM. J lost 2 bases, V lost 4 bases, and 1 base had no gene match. The CDR3 nucleotides are TGTGCCAGCAGTTACAGGGGGGGCAATCAGCCCCAGCATTTT. Translating it yields CASSYRGGNQPQHF. Supplemented by reference TRBV28 and TRBJ1-5, the full variable domain reads DVKVTQSSRYLVKRTGEKVFLECVQDMDHENMFWYRQDPGLGLRLIYFSYDVKMKEKGDIPEGYSVSREKKERFSLILESASTNQTSMYLCASSYRGGNQPQHFGDGTRLSIL.

This chain uses TRBV5-1 with TRBJ2-5; D may be TRBD2 (7 bases). From germline, CDR1 is SGHRS and CDR2 YFSETQ. V gave up 0 bases and J gave up 3 bases, with 12 bases separating them. The CDR3 loop spans 15 amino acids. In DNA form, the CDR3 reads TGCGCCAGCAGCTTGGCCGGGGGGCTAGAAGAGACCCAGTACTTC. Its translation is CASSLAGGLEETQYF.

In this sample, this clone turned up once. This chain connects TRBV28 to TRBJ2-5; TRBD1 might be the D (5 bases). The length of the CDR3 is 16 residues. Germline assignment: CDR1 MDHEN and CDR2 SYDVKM. Trimming removed 1 base at V and 4 bases at J, with 16 bases between. The DNA for the CDR3 is TGTGCCAGCAGTTTATCCCCCCGTCCTAGGGGAGAGACCCAGTACTTC. This sequence encodes CASSLSPRPRGETQYF.

The chain is built from TRBV7-6 and TRBJ2-7, with a possible D match to TRBD1 (7 bases). The V gene lost 0 bases and the J gene lost 2 bases, with 11 bases spanning the gap. Per the germline V gene, CDR1 is SGHVS and CDR2 is FNYEAQ. The CDR3 runs 15 residues. The CDR3, as DNA: TGTGCCAGCAGCTTAGCCCAGGGGGAGGCCTACGAGCAGTACTTC. Its protein is CASSLAQGEAYEQYF.

The chain couples TRBV19 to TRBJ2-3; D may be TRBD2 (6 bases). The CDR3 contains 15 residues. V lost 3 bases to trimming and J lost 3 bases, with 13 bases between them. Germline V gene data show CDR1 as LNHDA and CDR2 as SQIVND (reference sequence). The CDR3 DNA sequence: TGTGCCAGTAGTATGGGGATGGGAGGAACAGATACGCAGTATTTT. Amino acid sequence: CASSMGMGGTDTQYF.

V is TRBV6-6 and J is TRBJ2-7; a possible D gene is TRBD1 (6 bases). Germline V lookup: CDR1 MNHNY, CDR2 SVGAGI (reference sequence). V lost 6 bases to trimming and J lost 0 bases, with 15 bases between them. The CDR3 length is 15 residues. CDR3: CASRTGHSSSYEQYF. CDR3 in DNA: TGTGCCAGCAGAACGGGACACTCTAGCTCCTACGAGCAGTACTTC.

The chain's CDR3 is CASSPDRANYGYTF. The CDR3 nucleotides read TGTGCCAGCAGCCCTGACAGAGCTAACTATGGCTACACCTTC. The chain carries TRBV27 and TRBJ1-2, with D tentatively TRBD1 (5 bases). Trimming took 6 bases from V and 0 from J, leaving 11 bases between them. Germline CDR1 MNHEY, CDR2 SMNVEV (reference sequence). This CDR3 region has 14 residues.

This chain links TRBV28 with TRBJ2-2, with a tentative D call TRBD1 (5 bases). The CDR3 runs to 16 residues. V was clipped by 2 bases and J by 0 bases, with 10 bases between them. The germline V gene has CDR1 MDHEN and CDR2 SYDVKM. In nucleotides, the CDR3 is TGTGCCAGCAGTTTAGACAGACCGGCGAACACCGGGGAGCTGTTTTTT. It specifies CASSLDRPANTGELFF.

V and J are TRBV6-5 and TRBJ1-3; unclear D gene. With 0 bases removed from V and 0 bases from J, the gap between germline ends came to 9 bases. Germline values: CDR1 MNHEY, CDR2 SVGAGI. The CDR3 spans 16 residues. DNA for the CDR3: TGTGCCAGCAGTTACTCCGCCAGTCCCTCTGGAAACACCATATATTTT. Residues: CASSYSASPSGNTIYF.

This clone occurred many times. This chain uses TRBV28 with TRBJ2-3, with D perhaps TRBD2 (5 bases). V shed 6 bases and J shed 4 bases, with 8 bases lying between them. Germline-derived CDR1 and CDR2 are MDHEN and SYDVKM. This CDR3 is built from 12 residues. The CDR3 reads CASRLGPDTQYF. CDR3 DNA: TGTGCCAGCAGACTAGGACCAGATACGCAGTATTTT.

J is TRBJ2-3 and V is TRBV6-1; no reliable D call. Deletions cut 6 bases from V and 0 bases from J, with 7 bases between. From germline, CDR1 is MNHNS and CDR2 SASEGT. The CDR3 is 13 residues long. CDR3 region: CASRTLSTDTQYF. The CDR3, as DNA: TGTGCCAGCAGGACACTTAGCACAGATACGCAGTATTTT.

This clone appeared a few times. The chain is built from TRBV30 and TRBJ1-3; TRBD1 matches 8 bases. The CDR3 runs to 17 residues. Per the germline V gene, CDR1 is GTSNPN and CDR2 is SVGIG (reference sequence). With 1 base clipped from V and 2 bases from J, the junction kept 10 bases outside the gene matches. CDR3 sequence reads: CAWSETNRGEAGNTIYF. As DNA, the CDR3 is TGTGCCTGGAGTGAGACGAACAGGGGGGAGGCTGGAAACACCATATATTTT.

V usage is TRBV6-6 and J usage is TRBJ2-1; 10 nucleotides line up with TRBD2. Germline V gene sequence: CDR1 MNHNY, CDR2 SVGAGI (reference sequence). The CDR3 contains 16 residues. The V segment lost 5 bases and the J segment 0 bases; nucleotides outside the gene matches: 4. The CDR3 DNA is TGTGCCAGCAGTAAAACTAGCGGGATCTCCTACAATGAGCAGTTCTTC. This sequence encodes CASSKTSGISYNEQFF.